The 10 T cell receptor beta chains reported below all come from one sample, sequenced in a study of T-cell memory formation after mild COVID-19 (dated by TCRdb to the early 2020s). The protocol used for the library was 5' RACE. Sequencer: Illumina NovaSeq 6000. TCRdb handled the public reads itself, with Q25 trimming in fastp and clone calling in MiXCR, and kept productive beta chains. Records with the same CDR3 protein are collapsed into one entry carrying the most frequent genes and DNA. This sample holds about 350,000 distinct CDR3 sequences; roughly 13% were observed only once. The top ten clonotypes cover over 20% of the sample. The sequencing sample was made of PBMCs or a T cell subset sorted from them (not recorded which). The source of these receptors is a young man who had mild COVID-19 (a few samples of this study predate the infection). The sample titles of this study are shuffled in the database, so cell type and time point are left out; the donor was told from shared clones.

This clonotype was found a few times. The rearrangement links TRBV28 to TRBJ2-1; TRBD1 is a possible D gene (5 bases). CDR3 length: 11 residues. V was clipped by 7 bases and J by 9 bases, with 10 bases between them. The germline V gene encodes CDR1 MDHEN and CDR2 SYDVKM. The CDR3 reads CASTLGREQFF. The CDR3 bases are TGTGCCAGCACCCTGGGGCGTGAGCAGTTCTTC.

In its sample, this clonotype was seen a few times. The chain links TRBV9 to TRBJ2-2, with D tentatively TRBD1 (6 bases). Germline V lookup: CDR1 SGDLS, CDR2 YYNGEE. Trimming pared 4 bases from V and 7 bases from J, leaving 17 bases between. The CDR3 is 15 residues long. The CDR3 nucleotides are TGTGCCAGCAGCCCCGGACAGCATACGGACGGGGAGCTGTTTTTT. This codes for CASSPGQHTDGELFF.

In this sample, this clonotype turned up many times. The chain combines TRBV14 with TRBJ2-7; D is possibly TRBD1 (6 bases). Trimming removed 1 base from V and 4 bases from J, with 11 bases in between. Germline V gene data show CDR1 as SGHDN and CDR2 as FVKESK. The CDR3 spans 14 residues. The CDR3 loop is CASSQAGDGYEQYV. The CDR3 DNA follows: TGTGCCAGCAGCCAAGCAGGGGATGGGTACGAGCAGTACGTC.

The CDR3 is CSARSGQGAQYF. The DNA of the CDR3 is TGCAGTGCTAGGTCAGGACAGGGTGCGCAGTATTTT. V and J are TRBV20-1 and TRBJ2-3, with 8 bases lining up with TRBD1. CDR1 is DFQATT, CDR2 SNEGSKA, per germline (reference sequence). The CDR3 spans 12 residues. The J segment lost 10 bases and the V segment lost 3 bases, leaving 6 bases of the junction unmatched.

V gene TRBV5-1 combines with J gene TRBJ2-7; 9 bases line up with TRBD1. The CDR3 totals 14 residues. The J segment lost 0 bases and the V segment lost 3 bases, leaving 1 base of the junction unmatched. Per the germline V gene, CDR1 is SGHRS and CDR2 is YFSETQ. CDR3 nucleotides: TGCGCCAGCAGCTCGACAGGGGGCTCCTACGAGCAGTACGTC. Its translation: CASSSTGGSYEQYV.

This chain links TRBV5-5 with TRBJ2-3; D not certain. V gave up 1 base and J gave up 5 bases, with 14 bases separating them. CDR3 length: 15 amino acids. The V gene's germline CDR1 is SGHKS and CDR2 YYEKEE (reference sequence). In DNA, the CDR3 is TGTGCCAGCAGCTTGTTCGGACGCTCGGGAGATACGCAGTATTTT. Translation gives CASSLFGRSGDTQYF. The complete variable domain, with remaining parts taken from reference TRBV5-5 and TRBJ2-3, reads DAGVTQSPTHLIKTRGQQVTLRCSPISGHKSVSWYQQVLGQGPQFIFQYYEKEERGRGNFPDRFSARQFPNYSSELNVNALLLGDSALYLCASSLFGRSGDTQYFGPGTRLTVL.

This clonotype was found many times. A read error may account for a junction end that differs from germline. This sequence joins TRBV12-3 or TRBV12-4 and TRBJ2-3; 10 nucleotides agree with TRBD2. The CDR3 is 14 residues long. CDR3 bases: TGTGCCAGCAGTCTAGCGGGGGCCCCAGATACGCAGTATTTT. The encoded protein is CASSLAGAPDTQYF.

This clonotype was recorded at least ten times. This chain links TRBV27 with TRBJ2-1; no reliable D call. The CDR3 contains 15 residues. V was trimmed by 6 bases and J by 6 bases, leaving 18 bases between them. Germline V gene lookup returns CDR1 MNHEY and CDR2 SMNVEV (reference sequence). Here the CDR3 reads CASSTRFLWGNEQFF. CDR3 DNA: TGTGCCAGCAGCACCCGATTCCTCTGGGGCAATGAGCAGTTCTTC.

The CDR3 bases are TGTGCCAGCAGTACGGGACTAGCGGTCTACAATGAGCAGTTCTTC. Translation gives CASSTGLAVYNEQFF. The V call is TRBV12-3 or TRBV12-4, the J call TRBJ2-1; 11 positions match TRBD2. This CDR3 contains 15 residues. V gave up 5 bases and J gave up 3 bases; unmatched junction bases: 3.

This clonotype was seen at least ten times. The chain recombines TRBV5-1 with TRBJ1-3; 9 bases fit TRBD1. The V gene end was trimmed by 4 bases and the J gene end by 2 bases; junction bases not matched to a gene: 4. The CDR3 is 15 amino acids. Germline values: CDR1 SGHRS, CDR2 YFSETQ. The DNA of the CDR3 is TGCGCCAGCAGCCAGGGACAGGGAGCTGGAAACACCATATATTTT. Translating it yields CASSQGQGAGNTIYF.